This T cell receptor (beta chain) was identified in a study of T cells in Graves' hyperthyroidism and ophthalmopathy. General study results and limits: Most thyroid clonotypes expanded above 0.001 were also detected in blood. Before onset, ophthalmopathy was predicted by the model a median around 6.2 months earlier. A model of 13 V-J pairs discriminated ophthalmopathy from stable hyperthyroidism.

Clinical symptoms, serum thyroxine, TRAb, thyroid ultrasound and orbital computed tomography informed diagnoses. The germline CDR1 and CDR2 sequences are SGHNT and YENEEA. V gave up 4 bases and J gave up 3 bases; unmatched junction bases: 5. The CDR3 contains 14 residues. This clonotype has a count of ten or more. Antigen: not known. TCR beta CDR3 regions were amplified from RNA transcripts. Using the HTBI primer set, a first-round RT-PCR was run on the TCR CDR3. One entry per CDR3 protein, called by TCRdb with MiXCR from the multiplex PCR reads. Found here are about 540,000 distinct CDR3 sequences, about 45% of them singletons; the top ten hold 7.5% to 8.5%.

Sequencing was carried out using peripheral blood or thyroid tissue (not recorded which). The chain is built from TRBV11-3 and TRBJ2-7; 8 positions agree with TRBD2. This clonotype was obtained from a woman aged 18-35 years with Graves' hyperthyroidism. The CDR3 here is CASSSGGINYEQYF. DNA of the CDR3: TGTGCCAGCAGCTCGGGAGGGATTAACTACGAGCAGTACTTC.